Listed here are 27 T cell receptor beta chains from one sample, sequenced in a study of identical twins. A single record per CDR3 protein comes from TCRdb applying MiXCR to the 5' RACE reads. The table includes 700,000 to 950,000 distinct CDR3 sequences, approximately 13% detected once. In addition, the sample was reused for a study of yellow fever vaccine responses in identical twins.

The sequencing sample was made of PBMCs. These receptor sequences come from a woman younger than 30 in good health.

This clonotype was seen a few times. The chain links TRBV5-1 to TRBJ2-5; D uncertain. Germline CDR1 is SGHRS and CDR2 is YFSETQ. The CDR3 length is 14 residues. Trimming took 6 bases from V and 0 from J, leaving 12 bases between them. Here the CDR3 DNA reads TGCGCCAGCACCTCCGTTAGGGACCAAGAGACCCAGTACTTC. Encoded protein: CASTSVRDQETQYF.

The chain links TRBV2 to TRBJ2-7, with 9 positions matching TRBD1. V was clipped by 6 bases and J by 3 bases; unmatched bases: 6. Germline lookup yields CDR1 SNHLY and CDR2 FYNNEI. The CDR3 contains 14 residues. In DNA, the CDR3 is TGTGCCAGCAGGAGTGACAGGGGGTACTACGAGCAGTACTTC. This gives the protein CASRSDRGYYEQYF. The entire variable domain, with the rest obtained from reference TRBV2 and TRBJ2-7, is as follows: EPEVTQTPSHQVTQMGQEVILRCVPISNHLYFYWYRQILGQKVEFLVSFYNNEISEKSEIFDDQFSVERPDGSNFTLKIRSTKLEDSAMYFCASRSDRGYYEQYFGPGTRLTVT.

The rearrangement joins TRBV28 to TRBJ2-3, with 8 bases that match TRBD1. Germline lookup yields CDR1 MDHEN and CDR2 SYDVKM. CDR3 length equals 16 residues. V shed 3 bases and J 3 bases; nucleotides not matched to a gene: 8. The CDR3 spells CASSFPGTGGTDTQYF. The DNA of the CDR3 is TGTGCCAGCAGTTTCCCCGGGACAGGCGGTACAGATACGCAGTATTTT.

This clonotype was recorded many times. The rearrangement links TRBV29-1 to TRBJ2-4; a possible D gene is TRBD2 (5 bases). Trimming removed 4 bases at V and 0 bases at J, with 10 bases between. Per germline, CDR1 SQVTM and CDR2 ANQGSEA. This CDR3 comprises 14 residues. Written as DNA, the CDR3 is TGCAGCGTTGTAGCGAAACTAGCCAAAAACATTCAGTACTTC. Amino acids: CSVVAKLAKNIQYF.

CDR3 coding DNA: TGTGCCATCAGTGAGTCCGGGACAGGGTTCACAGATACGCAGTATTTT. Translation gives CAISESGTGFTDTQYF. This sequence joins TRBV10-3 and TRBJ2-3; 9 bases are a match to TRBD1. The V gene end was trimmed by 0 bases and the J gene end by 2 bases; junction bases not matched to a gene: 3. The CDR3 is 16 amino acids. Germline CDR1 is ENHRY and CDR2 is SYGVKD.

The chain carries TRBV20-1 and TRBJ2-3, with 9 bases aligning to TRBD1. This CDR3 contains 16 residues. J lost 6 bases, V lost 3 bases, and 13 bases had no gene match. The germline gives CDR1 DFQATT, CDR2 SNEGSKA (reference sequence). Here the CDR3 reads CSASQLDRGVGDTQYF. The CDR3, as DNA: TGCAGTGCTAGTCAGTTGGACAGGGGTGTTGGGGATACGCAGTATTTT.

The chain links TRBV3-1 to TRBJ1-2, with D hard to call. The germline V gene has CDR1 LGHDT and CDR2 YNNKEL (reference sequence). V lost 4 bases, J lost 1 base, and 10 bases lay in between. This CDR3 is 14 amino acids long. In nucleotides, the CDR3 is TGTGCCAGCAGCCTCTCATCGATTAACTATGGCTACACCTTC. Protein: CASSLSSINYGYTF.

This clonotype was seen ten or more times. J is TRBJ1-1 and V is TRBV28; the match to TRBD1 covers 7 bases. The CDR3 is made up of 14 amino acids. V lost 6 bases to trimming and J lost 0 bases; unmatched junction nucleotides: 4. The germline gives CDR1 MDHEN, CDR2 SYDVKM. This chain's CDR3 is CASRLGQVNTEAFF. The CDR3 nucleotides are TGTGCCAGCAGGTTAGGACAGGTGAACACTGAAGCTTTCTTT.

This clonotype was found many times. The chain has TRBV12-3 or TRBV12-4 and TRBJ1-2; TRBD1 might be the D (6 bases). V was pared by 5 bases and J by 7 bases, with 17 bases between. There are 14 residues in the CDR3. The CDR3 nucleotides read TGTGCCAGCAGTACCCCCCCGGGGGCGGTTGGCTACACCTTC. As protein: CASSTPPGAVGYTF.

This clonotype appeared a few times. V and J are TRBV2 and TRBJ2-7, with D perhaps matching TRBD2 (6 bases). This CDR3 contains 13 residues. Trimming shortened V by 5 bases and J by 5 bases, and 13 bases separated the two germline ends. The V gene's germline CDR1 is SNHLY and CDR2 FYNNEI. CDR3 region: CASSRRGINEQYF. Written as DNA, the CDR3 is TGTGCCAGCAGTAGACGGGGGATCAACGAGCAGTACTTC.

The chain recombines TRBV5-1 with TRBJ2-3, with D possibly being TRBD1 (5 bases). Trimming stripped 6 bases from V and 7 bases from J, with 27 bases between. CDR3 length equals 17 residues. The germline gives CDR1 SGHRS, CDR2 YFSETQ. CDR3 DNA: TGCGCCAGCACCTTATCATTCAGGGCCGAGAGCATGAATACGCAGTATTTT. This translates into CASTLSFRAESMNTQYF.

The table lists this clonotype with many counts. V usage is TRBV29-1 and J usage is TRBJ2-1; possibly TRBD1 for D (6 bases). V was trimmed by 5 bases and J by 5 bases, leaving 13 bases between them. CDR3 length: 13 residues. The germline V gene has CDR1 SQVTM and CDR2 ANQGSEA. The CDR3 nucleotides are TGCAGCGTTCAAAGGGACAAGAACAATGAGCAGTTCTTC. It translates to CSVQRDKNNEQFF.

Written as DNA, the CDR3 is TGTGCCAGCAGTTTCCGGACGGGAAAGTTAAACATTCAGTACTTC. It translates to CASSFRTGKLNIQYF. The chain is built from TRBV28 and TRBJ2-4; D is possibly TRBD2 (5 bases). CDR3 length: 15 residues. Between the trimmed V and J ends, which lost 3 bases and 6 bases, there was a span of 15 bases. The germline gives CDR1 MDHEN, CDR2 SYDVKM.

This sequence joins TRBV5-4 and TRBJ2-3, with 12 bases that match TRBD1. The germline V gene has CDR1 SGHNT and CDR2 YYREEE (reference sequence). This CDR3 has 16 amino acids. V was clipped by 4 bases and J by 6 bases; unmatched bases: 9. CDR3 loop: CASSPRGTGGADTQYF. In DNA form, the CDR3 reads TGTGCCAGCAGCCCGAGGGGGACAGGGGGCGCCGATACGCAGTATTTT.

This clonotype occurred many times. This chain uses TRBV5-1 with TRBJ2-7, with 7 bases matching TRBD1. This CDR3 is 15 amino acids long. CDR1 and CDR2 from the germline V gene are SGHRS and YFSETQ. V was pared by 5 bases and J by 4 bases, with 12 bases of the junction left unmatched. The chain's CDR3 is CASRQKQGSSYEQYF. In nucleotides, the CDR3 is TGCGCCAGCAGACAGAAACAGGGGTCCTCATACGAGCAGTACTTC. The variable domain in full, completed from reference TRBV5-1 and TRBJ2-7, reads KAGVTQTPRYLIKTRGQQVTLSCSPISGHRSVSWYQQTPGQGLQFLFEYFSETQRNKGNFPGRFSGRQFSNSRSEMNVSTLELGDSALYLCASRQKQGSSYEQYFGPGTRLTVT.

The V gene is TRBV7-7, the J gene TRBJ2-1; D tentatively fits TRBD1 or TRBD2 (6 bases each). Germline loops: CDR1 SSHAT, CDR2 FNYEAQ (reference sequence). V was shortened by 4 bases and J by 7 bases, with 20 bases between the two germline ends. This CDR3 comprises 16 residues. The CDR3 is CASSSLEGGVKNEQFF. The CDR3 region has the DNA TGTGCCAGCAGCTCCCTAGAGGGGGGTGTGAAAAATGAGCAGTTCTTC.

The J gene is TRBJ2-1, the V gene TRBV20-1; D could derive from TRBD1 or TRBD2 (6 bases each). V lost 1 base and J 10 bases, leaving 20 bases between the germline ends. The germline V gene has CDR1 DFQATT and CDR2 SNEGSKA (reference sequence). This CDR3 has 15 amino acids. CDR3 in DNA: TGCAGTGCTAGAGTCACCGGGTCGCGAGGGGGGGAGCAGTTCTTC. It is translated as CSARVTGSRGGEQFF.

The CDR3 coding sequence is TGTGCCAGCACCATCAGAAGGGGAAGCACAGATACGCAGTATTTT. As protein: CASTIRRGSTDTQYF. This rearrangement joins TRBV7-9 to TRBJ2-3, with D perhaps TRBD1 (5 bases). The CDR3 has 15 amino acids. Per the germline V gene, CDR1 is SEHNR and CDR2 is FQNEAQ (reference sequence). V dropped 7 bases and J dropped 0 bases, with 14 bases sitting between them.

This clonotype was seen many times. The rearrangement links TRBV6-5 to TRBJ1-1; D ambiguous. CDR3 length equals 13 residues. From germline, CDR1 is MNHEY and CDR2 SVGAGI. With 5 bases removed from V and 5 bases from J, the gap between germline ends came to 12 bases. The CDR3 here is CASSLLGETEAFF. The DNA of the CDR3 is TGTGCCAGCAGTCTACTTGGGGAAACTGAAGCTTTCTTT.

This clonotype appeared many times. The CDR3 is CASSGDRYNEQFF. CDR3 DNA sequence: TGTGCCAGCAGCGGGGACAGGTACAATGAGCAGTTCTTC. V is TRBV2 and J is TRBJ2-1; 8 positions match TRBD1. This CDR3 region has 13 residues. The J segment lost 4 bases and the V segment lost 6 bases, leaving 2 bases of the junction unmatched. Germline assignment: CDR1 SNHLY and CDR2 FYNNEI. The full variable domain, in which reference TRBV2 and TRBJ2-1 provide the parts outside the CDR3, is EPEVTQTPSHQVTQMGQEVILRCVPISNHLYFYWYRQILGQKVEFLVSFYNNEISEKSEIFDDQFSVERPDGSNFTLKIRSTKLEDSAMYFCASSGDRYNEQFFGPGTRLTVL.

The gene calls are TRBV3-1 and TRBJ2-5, with a tentative D call TRBD2 (6 bases). CDR1 and CDR2 (germline): LGHDT, YNNKEL (reference sequence). This CDR3 spans 17 amino acids. V was trimmed by 5 bases and J by 1 base, leaving 20 bases between them. Written as DNA, the CDR3 is TGTGCCAGCAGCGGGGGGAACGATACTAGAAGCCAAGAGACCCAGTACTTC. Its protein product is CASSGGNDTRSQETQYF.

In its sample, this clonotype was seen a few times. This rearrangement joins TRBV5-5 to TRBJ2-7, with D perhaps TRBD1 (5 bases). V was pared by 2 bases and J by 1 base, with 10 bases between. This CDR3 spans 14 amino acids. Germline CDR1 SGHKS, CDR2 YYEKEE (reference sequence). The DNA for the CDR3 is TGTGCCAGCAGCTTAGCCAGGGCTTCCTACGAGCAGTACGTC. The encoded protein is CASSLARASYEQYV.

CDR3 residues: CASRDQSYEQYV. CDR3 DNA sequence: TGCGCCAGCAGAGATCAGAGCTACGAGCAGTACGTC. The chain has TRBV10-2 and TRBJ2-7; no definite D call. Germline V lookup: CDR1 WSHSY, CDR2 SAAADI. V lost 6 bases to trimming and J lost 3 bases, with 9 bases between them. The CDR3 consists of 12 residues.

The V call is TRBV11-2, the J call TRBJ2-7; 7 bases map to TRBD2. After removal of 4 bases from V and 1 base from J, the junction contained 10 bases not matched to a gene. The CDR3 consists of 16 residues. The V gene's germline CDR1 is SGHAT and CDR2 FQNNGV. The CDR3 DNA reads TGTGCCAGCAGCTCGCACCCCCGGGGGGAGTCCTACGAGCAGTACGTC. Amino acid sequence: CASSSHPRGESYEQYV.

This clonotype was found a few times. The chain couples TRBV12-3 or TRBV12-4 to TRBJ2-2, with D uncertain. The CDR3 totals 13 residues. With 7 bases removed from V and 6 bases from J, the gap between germline ends came to 12 bases. The CDR3 loop is CASKFTWAGELFF. The CDR3 nucleotides are TGTGCCAGCAAGTTCACTTGGGCCGGGGAGCTGTTTTTT.

This clonotype was seen more than once but under ten times. The genes are TRBV12-3 or TRBV12-4 and TRBJ2-1, with 7 bases fitting TRBD2. The CDR3 extends over 14 amino acids. The V gene end was trimmed by 8 bases and the J gene end by 0 bases; junction bases not matched to a gene: 4. The CDR3 loop is CASLAESSYNEQFF. The CDR3 region has the DNA TGTGCCAGCCTAGCGGAAAGCTCCTACAATGAGCAGTTCTTC.

This clonotype was counted between two and nine times. V is TRBV7-3 and J is TRBJ2-3, with no clear D. The V and J ends lost 1 base and 0 bases respectively, with 8 bases between them. The CDR3 runs to 15 residues. CDR1 SGHTA and CDR2 FQGTGA come from the germline V gene. CDR3 nucleotide sequence: TGTGCCAGCAGCTTAATGGGCGTTAGCACAGATACGCAGTATTTT. This codes for CASSLMGVSTDTQYF.